One T cell receptor beta chain is described in this entry. This clone's antigen is unknown. The input lacks base qualities; no much larger clone sits a single base away. The germline V gene encodes CDR1 SGHRS and CDR2 YFSETQ. Trimming leaves V shorter by 0 bases and J shorter by 4 bases, with the junction holding 7 bases beyond the gene matches. From the cysteine up to the phenylalanine, the CDR3 has a length of 15 residues. The kept DNA is CDR3 alone, 45 bases in frame from the first base. The data are from a study of blood T cell repertoires in COVID-19 (dated by TCRdb to 2019 to 2021). A note on the overall study: Samples covering the acute and convalescent phases of COVID-19 were provided by collaborators in the United States, Italy and Spain. The prospective study material was composed of cDNA or gDNA derived from T cells, B-cell-depleted T cells, or PBMCs. The dataset comprised deeply sampled blood TCRbeta repertoires from subjects exposed to, actively infected with, or recovered from COVID-19. The repertoires were released in a freely available public database meant as a resource for research on the immune response to SARS-CoV-2. Samples were obtained from the ongoing ImmuneRACE study (first 160 participants) and from over a thousand subjects provided by 6 global collaborators. Sample metadata almost always included a de-identified subject ID, COVID-19 status, age in years and sex. HLA class I and class II types, where available, came from metadata supplied by the sample provider rather than from assay-based typing. Study-wide conclusions, independent of this receptor: The quantity of clinical and demographic metadata differed by source and by participant and was supplied without curation.

Another Seattle source contributed samples from volunteer blood donors who had recovered from COVID-19. Each collaborating institution followed its own protocols to collect whole blood in K2EDTA tubes. For TCRbeta analysis, collaborator samples were shipped as frozen whole blood, as isolated PBMCs, or as DNA extracted from either sample type. The immunoSEQ Assay, a bias-controlled multiplex PCR, was used to amplify TCRbeta CDR3 regions from genomic DNA. The authors processed their data as follows. Nucleated cell counts per sample were estimated from amplification of reference gene primers within the assay. To quantify the absolute abundance of each unique TCRbeta CDR3 rearrangement, sequence reads were collapsed and filtered. For each sample, productive Simpson clonality was calculated by taking the square root of Simpson's diversity index across productive rearrangements. TCRdb's version of the immuneACCESS table is confined to in-frame rearrangements and falls short of the full clone set. An unresolved V gene accounts for under half of the shortfall where checked; the remainder is of unknown origin. V and J calls and clone size are copied from that table; D and trimming were computed from the DNA. The sample table shows roughly 260,000 clones, and more than 75% are seen once. Over 7.5% of the sample lies in the top ten.

This clonotype originated in a man between 35 and 55 years old who had recovered from COVID-19. The chain couples TRBV5-1 to TRBJ2-7; TRBD1 aligns with 7 central bases. The sequenced material came from peripheral blood. The CDR3 protein sequence reads: CASSLVGVTGYEQYF. The nucleotide sequence is TGCGCCAGCAGCTTGGTTGGGGTGACAGGGTACGAGCAGTACTTC.